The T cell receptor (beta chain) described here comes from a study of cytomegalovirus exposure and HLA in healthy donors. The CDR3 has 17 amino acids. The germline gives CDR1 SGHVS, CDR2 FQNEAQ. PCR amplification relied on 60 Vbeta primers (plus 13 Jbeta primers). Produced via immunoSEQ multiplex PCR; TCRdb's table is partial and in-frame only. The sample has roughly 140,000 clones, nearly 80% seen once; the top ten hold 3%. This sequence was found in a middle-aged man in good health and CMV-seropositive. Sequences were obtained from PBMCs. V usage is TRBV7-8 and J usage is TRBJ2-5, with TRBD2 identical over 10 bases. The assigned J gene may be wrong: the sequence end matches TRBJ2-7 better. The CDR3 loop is CASSYTMGLAKGYEQYF. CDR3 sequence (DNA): TGTGCCAGCAGTTACACAATGGGACTAGCGAAAGGCTACGAGCAGTACTTC.